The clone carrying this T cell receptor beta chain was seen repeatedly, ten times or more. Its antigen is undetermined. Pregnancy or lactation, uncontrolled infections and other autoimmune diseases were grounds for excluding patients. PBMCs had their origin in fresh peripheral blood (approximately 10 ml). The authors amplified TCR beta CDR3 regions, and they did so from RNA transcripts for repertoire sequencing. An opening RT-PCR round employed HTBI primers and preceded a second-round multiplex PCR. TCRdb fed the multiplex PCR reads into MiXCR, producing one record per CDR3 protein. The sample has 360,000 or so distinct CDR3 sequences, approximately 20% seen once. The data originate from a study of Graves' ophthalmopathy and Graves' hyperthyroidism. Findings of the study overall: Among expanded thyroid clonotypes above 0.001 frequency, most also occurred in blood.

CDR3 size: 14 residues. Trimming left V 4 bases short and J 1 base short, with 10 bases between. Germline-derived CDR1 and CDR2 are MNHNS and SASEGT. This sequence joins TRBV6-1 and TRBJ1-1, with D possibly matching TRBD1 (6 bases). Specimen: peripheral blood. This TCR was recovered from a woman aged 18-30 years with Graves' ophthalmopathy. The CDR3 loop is CASSAQQGNTEAFF. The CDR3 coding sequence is TGTGCCAGCAGTGCGCAACAGGGGAACACTGAAGCTTTCTTT.